The 32 T cell receptor beta chains reported below all come from one sample, sequenced in a study of regulatory T cells in long-lasting Graves disease (TCRdb year 2021). The library was obtained by multiplex PCR. The sequencer was an Illumina HiSeq 4000. To build TCR beta libraries, CDR3 regions were amplified by Arm-PCR using iRepertoire HTBI primers. TCRdb's own reprocessing of the public reads used fastp at Q25 and MiXCR and kept productive beta chains. Merged by CDR3 protein, the rows form single entries marked with the most common genes and DNA. Counted in this sample were around 480,000 distinct CDR3 sequences; about 16% of them appeared once. In total, the top ten clones hold roughly 25% of the sample. Per the publication, the time point label means: newly diagnosed GD, antithyroid drugs for less than 3 months. For both TCR sequencing and RNA sequencing, RNA was extracted from PBMCs using TRIzol.

The data also belong to a second study, concerning T cells in Graves' hyperthyroidism and ophthalmopathy.

The material was peripheral blood mononuclear cells (PBMCs), obtained at new diagnosis, from a patient treated with antithyroid drugs. The source is a woman aged 35-65 years with Graves disease. Donor details come from another sample of the same person, matched by shared clones.

This clonotype has at least ten counts. Here the CDR3 DNA reads TGTGCCAGCAGTTTAGTAGGACAGGAATATGGCTACACCTTC. Encoded protein: CASSLVGQEYGYTF. V usage is TRBV28 and J usage is TRBJ1-2; TRBD1 matches 7 bases. The V segment lost 2 bases and the J segment 5 bases; nucleotides outside the gene matches: 5. There are 14 residues in the CDR3. The germline gives CDR1 MDHEN, CDR2 SYDVKM.

This clonotype was seen ten or more times. V gene TRBV15 combines with J gene TRBJ2-5, with TRBD1 identical over 9 bases. The CDR3 loop spans 16 amino acids. The V segment lost 4 bases and the J segment 1 base; nucleotides outside the gene matches: 7. Germline assignment: CDR1 LNHNV and CDR2 YYDKDF (reference sequence). CDR3 nucleotides: TGTGCCACCAGCACGATCCGGACAGGGGTCCAAGAGACCCAGTACTTC. It encodes CATSTIRTGVQETQYF.

This clonotype was seen at least ten times. V is TRBV3-1 and J is TRBJ1-1; D not resolved. V dropped 3 bases and J dropped 11 bases, with 10 bases sitting between them. There are 11 residues in the CDR3. Germline loops: CDR1 LGHDT, CDR2 YNNKEL (reference sequence). DNA for the CDR3: TGTGCCAGCAGCCAGGGAACGGGGGCTTTCTTT. Amino acid sequence: CASSQGTGAFF.

This clonotype was seen many times. The J gene is TRBJ2-1, the V gene TRBV10-3; D remains ambiguous. The ends were cut back, 2 bases at V and 0 bases at J, with 8 bases in the middle. CDR3 size: 15 residues. Germline CDR1 is ENHRY and CDR2 is SYGVKD. The CDR3 region has the DNA TGTGCCATCAGTGAGACGAGAAGCTCCTACAATGAGCAGTTCTTC. Amino acids: CAISETRSSYNEQFF.

This clonotype was counted between two and nine times. This chain uses TRBV6-9 with TRBJ2-1, with D tentatively TRBD1 or TRBD2 (5 bases each). Germline CDR1 reads MNHGY; CDR2 reads SVAAGI. The CDR3 consists of 13 residues. Between the trimmed V and J ends, which lost 2 bases and 6 bases, there was a span of 8 bases. CDR3 protein: CASSYGGINEQFF. CDR3 bases: TGTGCCAGCAGTTATGGGGGTATCAATGAGCAGTTCTTC.

This clonotype was seen a few times. A much bigger clone sits one base away, suggesting this may be a read error. The rearrangement joins TRBV18 to TRBJ1-1, with D maybe TRBD1 (5 bases). The CDR3 length is 16 residues. Looked up from germline, CDR1 is KGHSH and CDR2 is LQKENI. The CDR3 region is CTSSPPMGTVNTEAFF. The CDR3 coding sequence is TGTACCAGCTCACCACCGATGGGGACGGTGAACACTGAAGCTTTCTTT.

V gene TRBV12-3 or TRBV12-4 combines with J gene TRBJ1-4, with a weak D call TRBD1 (5 bases). CDR3 length: 14 amino acids. V was shortened by 3 bases and J by 8 bases, with 13 bases between the two germline ends. Here the CDR3 reads CASSFFGAGEKLFF. CDR3 DNA sequence: TGTGCCAGCAGTTTCTTCGGGGCGGGAGAAAAACTGTTTTTT.

This chain joins TRBV10-1 and TRBJ2-3, with D unresolved. V gave up 8 bases and J gave up 1 base, with 10 bases separating them. Germline values: CDR1 WNHNN, CDR2 SYGVQD (reference sequence). The CDR3 extends over 13 amino acids. This CDR3 is CASAPSRTDTQYF. The CDR3 nucleotides are TGCGCCAGCGCCCCCTCCCGCACAGATACGCAGTATTTT.

This clonotype has a handful of counts. The chain carries TRBV4-1 and TRBJ2-7; the D call may be TRBD1 or TRBD2 (5 bases each). The V end was cut by 6 bases, the J end by 6 bases, with 12 bases between. CDR3 length equals 12 residues. The germline gives CDR1 MGHRA, CDR2 YSYEKL. The CDR3 sequence is CASSAVGAEQYF. The CDR3 coding sequence is TGCGCCAGCAGTGCGGTCGGGGCCGAGCAGTACTTC.

This clonotype came up a few times. CDR3: CASRSTSGYGYTF. CDR3 in DNA: TGTGCCAGTAGATCGACAAGCGGCTATGGCTACACCTTC. This sequence joins TRBV19 and TRBJ1-2; D is unresolved. Germline CDR1 LNHDA, CDR2 SQIVND (reference sequence). The CDR3 totals 13 residues. V was pared by 6 bases and J by 4 bases, with 12 bases between.

V gene TRBV3-1 combines with J gene TRBJ1-3; D is ambiguous. This CDR3 is 16 amino acids long. Germline CDR1 and CDR2: LGHDT and YNNKEL (reference sequence). Trimming stripped 1 base from V and 1 base from J, with 11 bases between. The CDR3 sequence: CASSQVHLGSGNTIYF. The CDR3 coding sequence is TGTGCCAGCAGCCAAGTACATCTTGGGTCTGGAAACACCATATATTTT. The entire variable domain, with the rest obtained from reference TRBV3-1 and TRBJ1-3, is as follows: DTAVSQTPKYLVTQMGNDKSIKCEQNLGHDTMYWYKQDSKKFLKIMFSYNNKELIINETVPNRFSPKSPDKAHLNLHINSLELGDSAVYFCASSQVHLGSGNTIYFGEGSWLTVV.

This clonotype was counted a single time. The rearrangement links TRBV20-1 to TRBJ1-1; the D gene is possibly TRBD1 (5 bases). V shed 4 bases and J shed 0 bases, with 15 bases lying between them. Germline-derived CDR1 and CDR2 are DFQATT and SNEGSKA (reference sequence). The CDR3 totals 15 residues. As DNA, the CDR3 is TGCAGTGCTACGCGACCGGGAGGGGTGAACACTGAAGCTTTCTTT. Translated, it gives CSATRPGGVNTEAFF.

The sample holds a few counts of this clonotype. The chain carries TRBV6-9 and TRBJ1-3; no clear D. Germline V gives CDR1 MNHGY, CDR2 SVAAGI. Between the trimmed V and J ends, which lost 4 bases and 2 bases, there was a span of 6 bases. This CDR3 has 13 residues. The CDR3 DNA sequence: TGTGCCAGCAGTTCCCGGGCTGGAAACACCATATATTTT. This encodes CASSSRAGNTIYF.

Only a few counts were recorded for this clonotype. A much larger clone is a single base away; this may be a read error. This chain uses TRBV7-2 with TRBJ2-5; 8 bases are a match to TRBD2. J gave up 1 base and V 5 bases, and 6 bases lay outside the gene matches. CDR1 SGHTA and CDR2 FQGNSA come from the germline V gene. The CDR3 sequence is 15 residues long. In nucleotides, the CDR3 is TGTGCCAGCAGCAAGGGACTAGTGCTCCAAGAGACCCAGTACTTC. Translated: CASSKGLVLQETQYF. Full variable domain (outside the CDR3, taken from reference TRBV7-2 and TRBJ2-5): GAGVSQSPSNKVTEKGKDVELRCDPISGHTALYWYRQSLGQGLEFLIYFQGNSAPDKSGLPSDRFSAERTGGSVSTLTIQRTQQEDSAVYLCASSKGLVLQETQYFGPGTRLLVL.

The J gene is TRBJ2-4, the V gene TRBV12-3 or TRBV12-4, with unresolved D. This CDR3 contains 16 residues. V was clipped by 1 base and J by 0 bases, with 10 bases between them. The CDR3 loop reads CASSLGWRIAKNIQYF. DNA for the CDR3: TGTGCCAGCAGTTTAGGGTGGCGGATAGCCAAAAACATTCAGTACTTC.

This clonotype showed up many times. V usage is TRBV7-2 and J usage is TRBJ2-7; tentative D call: TRBD1 (6 bases). Per germline, CDR1 SGHTA and CDR2 FQGNSA. This CDR3 is 15 amino acids long. Trimming shortened V by 0 bases and J by 2 bases, and 11 bases separated the two germline ends. CDR3 in amino acids: CASSLAPGQTYEQYF. In DNA form, the CDR3 reads TGTGCCAGCAGCTTAGCCCCTGGACAGACCTACGAGCAGTACTTC. Looking up the rest from reference TRBV7-2 and TRBJ2-7 gives the full variable domain: GAGVSQSPSNKVTEKGKDVELRCDPISGHTALYWYRQSLGQGLEFLIYFQGNSAPDKSGLPSDRFSAERTGGSVSTLTIQRTQQEDSAVYLCASSLAPGQTYEQYFGPGTRLTVT.

This clonotype was seen at least ten times. This rearrangement joins TRBV28 to TRBJ1-2; TRBD1 might be the D (5 bases). Germline V gene data show CDR1 as MDHEN and CDR2 as SYDVKM. The V end lost 5 bases, the J end lost 5 bases, and 15 bases lay between the germline ends. The CDR3 contains 14 residues. The CDR3 bases are TGTGCCAGCAGTGGTATGGGGCAGGGATATGGCTACACCTTC. This sequence encodes CASSGMGQGYGYTF.

This clonotype was observed at least ten times. The chain carries TRBV18 and TRBJ2-3; D is undetermined. Per the germline V gene, CDR1 is KGHSH and CDR2 is LQKENI. Trimming removed 2 bases at V and 5 bases at J, with 5 bases between. The CDR3 consists of 12 residues. The CDR3 here is CASSPVLDTQYF. CDR3 DNA: TGTGCCAGCTCACCAGTGTTAGATACGCAGTATTTT.

This clonotype was observed many times. The chain couples TRBV27 to TRBJ1-1, with D hard to call. The V gene lost 5 bases and the J gene lost 0 bases, with 10 bases spanning the gap. CDR1 MNHEY and CDR2 SMNVEV come from the germline V gene (reference sequence). The CDR3 length is 14 residues. CDR3 bases: TGTGCCAGCAGTCTGGCGGATATGAACACTGAAGCTTTCTTT. Translated, it gives CASSLADMNTEAFF.

This clonotype showed up many times. The chain joins TRBV28 to TRBJ1-2; 7 positions agree with TRBD1. Germline V gives CDR1 MDHEN, CDR2 SYDVKM. The CDR3 is made up of 15 amino acids. J lost 6 bases, V lost 3 bases, and 10 bases had no gene match. The CDR3 sequence is CASSFRGDNVNGYTF. The DNA of the CDR3 is TGTGCCAGCAGTTTCAGGGGGGATAACGTGAATGGCTACACCTTC.

This clonotype was counted many times. The chain employs TRBV7-8 and TRBJ2-7, with D unclear. Trimming cost V 1 base and J 2 bases, with 12 bases left between them. The CDR3 length is 15 residues. Per the germline V gene, CDR1 is SGHVS and CDR2 is FQNEAQ. In nucleotides, the CDR3 is TGTGCCAGCAGCTTAGGGGCCACCGACGCCTACGAGCAGTACTTC. It codes for CASSLGATDAYEQYF.

Ten or more counts support this clonotype. V usage is TRBV20-1 and J usage is TRBJ2-1, with 8 bases that match TRBD2. V gave up 6 bases and J gave up 7 bases; unmatched junction bases: 11. This CDR3 region has 14 residues. CDR1 and CDR2 (germline): DFQATT, SNEGSKA (reference sequence). The CDR3 region has the DNA TGCAGTGCCTCCCGAATAGCGGGGCCTAATGAGCAGTTCTTC. Translating gives CSASRIAGPNEQFF.

V gene TRBV5-1 combines with J gene TRBJ2-1; 10 nucleotides agree with TRBD2. V gave up 3 bases and J gave up 8 bases; unmatched junction bases: 11. The germline gives CDR1 SGHRS, CDR2 YFSETQ. This CDR3 has 16 amino acids. The CDR3 DNA sequence: TGCGCCAGCAGCTATAAAAGCGGGGGGGCCGTTTATGAGCAGTTCTTC. Its translation: CASSYKSGGAVYEQFF.

The rearrangement links TRBV19 to TRBJ1-3; TRBD1 is a possible D gene (6 bases). This CDR3 region has 15 residues. In germline, CDR1 is LNHDA, CDR2 SQIVND (reference sequence). The V end lost 6 bases, the J end lost 3 bases, and 15 bases lay between the germline ends. The CDR3 is CASRNRYRDGNTIYF. The CDR3 DNA reads as TGTGCCAGTAGGAACAGGTACAGGGATGGAAACACCATATATTTT.

Many counts were recorded for this clonotype. The V gene is TRBV18, the J gene TRBJ1-6; 7 bases line up with TRBD1. J lost 10 bases, V lost 3 bases, and 9 bases had no gene match. Germline values: CDR1 KGHSH, CDR2 LQKENI. This CDR3 is built from 15 residues. The CDR3 DNA is TGTGCCAGCTCACCGGGACAGTGGATAGGGTCACCCCTCCACTTT. Translation: CASSPGQWIGSPLHF.

This clonotype has only a few counts. The chain recombines TRBV19 with TRBJ2-2; tentative D call: TRBD1 (6 bases). Trimming stripped 3 bases from V and 0 bases from J, with 11 bases between. CDR3 length: 16 amino acids. Germline V gene lookup returns CDR1 LNHDA and CDR2 SQIVND (reference sequence). CDR3 bases: TGTGCCAGTAGTATTCAGTGGACAGCGAACACCGGGGAGCTGTTTTTT. Its translation is CASSIQWTANTGELFF.

The rearrangement joins TRBV7-9 to TRBJ2-1, with D unresolved. Germline loops: CDR1 SEHNR, CDR2 FQNEAQ (reference sequence). The CDR3 covers 11 residues. V was trimmed by 8 bases and J by 7 bases, leaving 9 bases between them. DNA of the CDR3: TGTGCCAGCCTTGGGCGGAATGAGCAGTTCTTC. Protein: CASLGRNEQFF.

This chain links TRBV18 with TRBJ2-1, with TRBD2 identical over 10 bases. The CDR3 loop spans 16 amino acids. J gave up 5 bases and V 0 bases, and 4 bases lay outside the gene matches. The germline V gene has CDR1 KGHSH and CDR2 LQKENI. The CDR3 protein is CASSPPATSGHNEQFF. The CDR3 DNA reads as TGTGCCAGCTCACCACCGGCGACTAGCGGGCACAATGAGCAGTTCTTC.

This clonotype has just a few counts. This chain's CDR3 is CASEQYNAYGYTF. DNA for the CDR3: TGTGCCAGTGAGCAGTACAATGCCTATGGCTACACCTTC. The chain employs TRBV28 and TRBJ1-2, with D uncertain. This CDR3 comprises 13 residues. CDR1 is MDHEN, CDR2 SYDVKM, per germline. V lost 9 bases and J 4 bases, leaving 15 bases between the germline ends.

The table lists this clonotype with a few counts. This chain links TRBV18 with TRBJ1-6; no clear D gene. V was clipped by 2 bases and J by 8 bases, with 4 bases between them. The CDR3 runs 12 residues. Germline V gives CDR1 KGHSH, CDR2 LQKENI. DNA of the CDR3: TGTGCCAGCTCACCAGGATATTCACCCCTCCACTTT. It specifies CASSPGYSPLHF.

In the case of this clonotype: Just one base apart from a much larger clone, this may be a read error. The chain couples TRBV2 to TRBJ1-2; 10 bases map to TRBD1. The junction had 11 bases not matched to a gene; V was cut back by 5 bases and J by 5 bases. The CDR3 is made up of 16 amino acids. Germline V gene sequence: CDR1 SNHLY, CDR2 FYNNEI. The CDR3 region has the DNA TGTGCCAGCAGTCCGATCCGGGACAGGGGCGGGTATGGCTACACCTTC. Protein product: CASSPIRDRGGYGYTF.

This clonotype was detected only a few times. CDR3 sequence: CASSLMGPLNTGELFF. For the CDR3, the DNA is TGTGCCAGCAGCTTAATGGGGCCACTGAACACCGGGGAGCTGTTTTTT. The J gene is TRBJ2-2, the V gene TRBV7-3; weak D call: TRBD1 (5 bases). The CDR3 is 16 residues long. V lost 1 base and J lost 1, with 10 bases in between. Germline CDR1 SGHTA, CDR2 FQGTGA. Full variable domain (remainder filled in from reference TRBV7-3 and TRBJ2-2): GAGVSQTPSNKVTEKGKYVELRCDPISGHTALYWYRQSLGQGPEFLIYFQGTGAADDSGLPNDRFFAVRPEGSVSTLKIQRTERGDSAVYLCASSLMGPLNTGELFFGEGSRLTVL.